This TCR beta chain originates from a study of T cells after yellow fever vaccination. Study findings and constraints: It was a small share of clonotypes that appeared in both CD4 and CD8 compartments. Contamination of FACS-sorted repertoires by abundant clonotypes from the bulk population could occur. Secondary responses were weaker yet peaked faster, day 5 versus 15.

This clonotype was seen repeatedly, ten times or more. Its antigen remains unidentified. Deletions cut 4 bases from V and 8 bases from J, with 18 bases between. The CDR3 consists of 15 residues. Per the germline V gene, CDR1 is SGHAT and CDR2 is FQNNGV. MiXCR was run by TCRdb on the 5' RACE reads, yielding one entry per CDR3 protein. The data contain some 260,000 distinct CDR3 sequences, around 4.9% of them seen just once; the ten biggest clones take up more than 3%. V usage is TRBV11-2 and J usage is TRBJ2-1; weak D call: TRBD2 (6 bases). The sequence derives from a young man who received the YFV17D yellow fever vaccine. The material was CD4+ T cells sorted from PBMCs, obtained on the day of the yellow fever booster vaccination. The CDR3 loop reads CASSSGGDGVYEQFF. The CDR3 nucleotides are TGTGCCAGCAGCTCAGGCGGGGACGGTGTATATGAGCAGTTCTTC. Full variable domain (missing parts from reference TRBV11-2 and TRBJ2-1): EAGVAQSPRYKIIEKRQSVAFWCNPISGHATLYWYQQILGQGPKLLIQFQNNGVVDDSQLPKDRFSAERLKGVDSTLKIQPAKLEDSAVYLCASSSGGDGVYEQFFGPGTRLTVL.